This TCR beta chain was profiled in a study of cytomegalovirus exposure and HLA in healthy donors. Regarding the study as a whole: The study flagged some 170 TCR beta chains as cytomegalovirus-associated. In a later analysis, common viral pathogens appeared linked to several of the most significant clusters. For TCR beta chains, V- and J-gene trimming was later linked to a missense DCLRE1C variant.

A multiplex PCR was run with 60 Vbeta primers and 13 Jbeta primers. Only in-frame clones appear in the TCRdb table, and some are missing; sequencing was by immunoSEQ multiplex PCR. The sample yields some 200,000 clones, around 84% seen once. Concerning this clone: Its specificity is not known.

V trimming: 5 bases; J trimming: 2 bases; junction bases outside the gene matches: 8. Germline CDR1 is SGHNT and CDR2 is YYREEE (reference sequence). The CDR3 sequence is 17 residues long. The chain employs TRBV5-4 and TRBJ2-5; 14 nucleotides align to TRBD2. The sequence was obtained from a woman aged 50 to 65 in good health and CMV-seropositive. Sequenced input: PBMCs. CDR3 DNA: TGTGCCAGCAGACCGGGACTAGCGGGGGACACTCAAGAGACCCAGTACTTC. Protein product: CASRPGLAGDTQETQYF.